This passage covers 2 T cell receptor beta chains from one sample sequenced in a study of blood T cells in healthy people across ages. Through a sample-barcoded 5' primer and a J-beta primer mix, a second PCR was run for roughly 7 to 11 cycles. MiXCR, applied by TCRdb to the 5' RACE reads, yields one record per CDR3 protein. The sample yields about 1.6 million distinct CDR3 sequences, 30% to 40% seen once. The source material was blood. The receptors were gathered from a woman in her 30s in good health.

This clonotype was counted only a few times. The chain carries TRBV6-1 and TRBJ1-6; D call uncertain. The CDR3 contains 16 residues. V dropped 7 bases and J dropped 8 bases, with 21 bases sitting between them. Germline lookup yields CDR1 MNHNS and CDR2 SASEGT. CDR3: CASTGTPGRRDSPLHF. CDR3 DNA sequence: TGTGCCAGCACCGGAACCCCTGGACGGCGGGATTCACCCCTCCACTTT.

This clonotype was picked up a small number of times. The junction departs from the called germline gene at one end, perhaps through a read error. The CDR3 DNA sequence: TGTGCCAGTAGTATGGCACACACGGTAAATGGTTACACCTTC. This gives the protein CASSMAHTVNGYTF. V is TRBV19 and J is TRBJ1-2; D remains ambiguous. The CDR3 loop spans 14 amino acids. Germline-derived CDR1 and CDR2 are LNHDA and SQIVND (reference sequence).